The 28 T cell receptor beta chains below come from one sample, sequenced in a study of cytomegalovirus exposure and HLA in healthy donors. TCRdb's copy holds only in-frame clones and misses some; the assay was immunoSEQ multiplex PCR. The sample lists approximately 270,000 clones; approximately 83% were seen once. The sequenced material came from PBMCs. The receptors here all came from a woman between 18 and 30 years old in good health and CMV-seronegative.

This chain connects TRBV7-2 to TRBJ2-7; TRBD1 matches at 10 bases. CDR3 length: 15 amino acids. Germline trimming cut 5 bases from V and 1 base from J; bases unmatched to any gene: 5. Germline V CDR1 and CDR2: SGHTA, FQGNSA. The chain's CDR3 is CASSPRTGGSYEQYF. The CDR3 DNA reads TGTGCCAGCAGCCCCCGGACAGGGGGGTCCTACGAGCAGTACTTC.

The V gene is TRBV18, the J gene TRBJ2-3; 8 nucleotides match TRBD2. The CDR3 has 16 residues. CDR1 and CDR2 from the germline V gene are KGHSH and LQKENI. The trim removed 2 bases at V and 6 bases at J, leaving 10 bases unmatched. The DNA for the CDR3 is TGTGCCAGCTCACCAGGAGCGGGGGCGCTAACGGATACGCAGTATTTT. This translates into CASSPGAGALTDTQYF.

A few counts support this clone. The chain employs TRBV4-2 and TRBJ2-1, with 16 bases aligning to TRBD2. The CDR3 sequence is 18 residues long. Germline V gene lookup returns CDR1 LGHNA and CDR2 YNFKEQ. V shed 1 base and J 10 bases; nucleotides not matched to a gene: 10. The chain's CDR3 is CASSQADGTSGREDEQFF. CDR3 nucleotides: TGTGCCAGCAGCCAAGCTGACGGGACTAGCGGGAGGGAGGACGAGCAGTTCTTC.

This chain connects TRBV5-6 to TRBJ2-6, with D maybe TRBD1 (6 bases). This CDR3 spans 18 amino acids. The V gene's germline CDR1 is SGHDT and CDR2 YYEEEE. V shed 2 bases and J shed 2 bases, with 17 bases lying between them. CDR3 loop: CASSLMYRVEPGANVLTF. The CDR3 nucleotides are TGTGCCAGCAGCTTAATGTACAGGGTTGAACCTGGGGCCAACGTCCTGACTTTC.

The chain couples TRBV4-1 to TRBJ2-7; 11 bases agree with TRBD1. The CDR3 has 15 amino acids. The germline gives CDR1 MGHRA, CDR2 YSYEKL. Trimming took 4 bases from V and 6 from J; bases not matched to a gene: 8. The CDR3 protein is CASSPHSGTGGEQYF. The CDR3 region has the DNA TGCGCCAGCAGCCCCCATTCGGGGACAGGGGGCGAGCAGTACTTC.

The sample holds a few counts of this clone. CDR3 DNA: TGTGCCAGCAGTCCTAACAGCTACGAGCAGTACTTC. Protein sequence: CASSPNSYEQYF. The chain carries TRBV27 and TRBJ2-7; D is undetermined. The CDR3 loop spans 12 amino acids. The V end was cut by 5 bases, the J end by 3 bases, with 8 bases between. The germline V gene encodes CDR1 MNHEY and CDR2 SMNVEV (reference sequence).

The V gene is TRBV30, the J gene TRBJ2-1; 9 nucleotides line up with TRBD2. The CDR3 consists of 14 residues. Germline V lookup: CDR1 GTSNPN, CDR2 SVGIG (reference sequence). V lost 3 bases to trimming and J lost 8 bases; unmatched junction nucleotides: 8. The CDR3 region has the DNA TGTGCCTGGAGCCTAGCGGGAAATAACGATGAGCAGTTCTTC. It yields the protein CAWSLAGNNDEQFF.

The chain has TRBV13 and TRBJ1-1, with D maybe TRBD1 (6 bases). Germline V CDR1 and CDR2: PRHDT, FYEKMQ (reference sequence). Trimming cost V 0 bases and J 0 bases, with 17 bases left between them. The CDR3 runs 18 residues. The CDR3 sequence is CASSLGLQGRVLNTEAFF. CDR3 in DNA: TGTGCCAGCAGCTTAGGCCTCCAGGGGAGGGTCCTGAACACTGAAGCTTTCTTT.

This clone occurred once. DNA of the CDR3: TGTGCCAGCAGTATCCGACAGGGTTCCTACGAGCAGTACTTC. Protein: CASSIRQGSYEQYF. This chain uses TRBV27 with TRBJ2-7; 7 bases align to TRBD1. V gave up 5 bases and J gave up 1 base; unmatched junction bases: 5. The CDR3 sequence is 14 residues long. CDR1 and CDR2 from the germline V gene are MNHEY and SMNVEV (reference sequence).

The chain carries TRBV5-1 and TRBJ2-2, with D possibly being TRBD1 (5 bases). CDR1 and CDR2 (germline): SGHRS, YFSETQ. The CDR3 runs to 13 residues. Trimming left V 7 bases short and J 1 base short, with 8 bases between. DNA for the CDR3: TGCGCCAGCTGTACAGGGAACACCGGGGAGCTGTTTTTT. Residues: CASCTGNTGELFF.

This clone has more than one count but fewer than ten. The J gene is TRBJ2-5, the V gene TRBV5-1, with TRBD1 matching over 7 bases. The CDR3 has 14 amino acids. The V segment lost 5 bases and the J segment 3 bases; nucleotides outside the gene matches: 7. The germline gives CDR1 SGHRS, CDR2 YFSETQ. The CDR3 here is CASRGGTVKETQYF. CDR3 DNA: TGCGCCAGCAGAGGTGGGACAGTTAAAGAGACCCAGTACTTC.

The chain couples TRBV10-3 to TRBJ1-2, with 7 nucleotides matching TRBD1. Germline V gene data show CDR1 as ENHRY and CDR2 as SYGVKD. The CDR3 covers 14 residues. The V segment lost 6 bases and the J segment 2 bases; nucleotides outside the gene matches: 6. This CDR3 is CAIRRGTDNYGYTF. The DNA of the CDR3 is TGTGCCATCAGGAGAGGGACAGACAACTATGGCTACACCTTC.

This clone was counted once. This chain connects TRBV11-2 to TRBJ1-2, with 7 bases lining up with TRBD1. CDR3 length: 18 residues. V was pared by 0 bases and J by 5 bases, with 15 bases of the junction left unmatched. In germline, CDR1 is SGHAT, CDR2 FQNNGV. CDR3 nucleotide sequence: TGTGCCAGCAGCTTAGAACTGTCTCCCGTGACAGGGCCGTATGGCTACACCTTC. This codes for CASSLELSPVTGPYGYTF.

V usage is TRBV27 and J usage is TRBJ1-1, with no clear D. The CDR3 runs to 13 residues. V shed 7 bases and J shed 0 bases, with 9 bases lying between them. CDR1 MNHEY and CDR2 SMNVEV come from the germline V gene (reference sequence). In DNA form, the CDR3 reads TGTGCCAGCACCATGGCGGTGAACACTGAAGCTTTCTTT. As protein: CASTMAVNTEAFF.

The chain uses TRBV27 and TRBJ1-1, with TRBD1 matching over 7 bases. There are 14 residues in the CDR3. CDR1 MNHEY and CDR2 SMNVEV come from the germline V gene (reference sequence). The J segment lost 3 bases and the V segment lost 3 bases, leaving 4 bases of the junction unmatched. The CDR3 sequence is CASSLTGTDTEAFF. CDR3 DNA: TGTGCCAGCAGTTTGACAGGGACAGACACTGAAGCTTTCTTT.

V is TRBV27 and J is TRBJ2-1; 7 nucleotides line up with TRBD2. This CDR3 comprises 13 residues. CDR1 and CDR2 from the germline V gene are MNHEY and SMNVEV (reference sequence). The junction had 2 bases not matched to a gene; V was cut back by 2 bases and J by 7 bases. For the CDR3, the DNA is TGTGCCAGCAGTTTACCGGGGGGTAATGAGCAGTTCTTC. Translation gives CASSLPGGNEQFF.

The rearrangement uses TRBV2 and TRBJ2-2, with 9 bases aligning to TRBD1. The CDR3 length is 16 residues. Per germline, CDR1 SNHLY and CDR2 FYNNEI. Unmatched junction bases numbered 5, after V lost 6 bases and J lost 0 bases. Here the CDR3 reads CASRYTGGANTGELFF. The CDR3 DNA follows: TGTGCCAGCAGGTATACAGGGGGCGCGAACACCGGGGAGCTGTTTTTT. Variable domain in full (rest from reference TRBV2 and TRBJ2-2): EPEVTQTPSHQVTQMGQEVILRCVPISNHLYFYWYRQILGQKVEFLVSFYNNEISEKSEIFDDQFSVERPDGSNFTLKIRSTKLEDSAMYFCASRYTGGANTGELFFGEGSRLTVL.

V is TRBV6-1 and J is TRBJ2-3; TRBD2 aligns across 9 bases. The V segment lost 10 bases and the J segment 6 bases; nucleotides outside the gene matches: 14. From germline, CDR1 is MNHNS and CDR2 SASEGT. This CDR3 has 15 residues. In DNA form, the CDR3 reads TGTGCCACCGTCATGAGTCTAGCGGGACCCGATACGCAGTATTTT. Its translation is CATVMSLAGPDTQYF.

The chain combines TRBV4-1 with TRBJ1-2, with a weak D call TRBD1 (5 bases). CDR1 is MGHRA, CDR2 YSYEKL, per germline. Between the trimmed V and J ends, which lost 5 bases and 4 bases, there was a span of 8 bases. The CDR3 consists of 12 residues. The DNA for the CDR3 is TGCGCCAGCAGCGGGGGGGGCTATGGCTACACCTTC. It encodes CASSGGGYGYTF.

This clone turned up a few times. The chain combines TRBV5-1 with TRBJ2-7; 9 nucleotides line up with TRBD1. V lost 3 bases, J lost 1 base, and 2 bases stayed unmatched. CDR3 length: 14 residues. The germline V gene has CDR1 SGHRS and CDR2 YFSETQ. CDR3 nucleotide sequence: TGCGCCAGCAGCTCGGGGACAGGGTCCTACGAGCAGTACTTC. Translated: CASSSGTGSYEQYF.

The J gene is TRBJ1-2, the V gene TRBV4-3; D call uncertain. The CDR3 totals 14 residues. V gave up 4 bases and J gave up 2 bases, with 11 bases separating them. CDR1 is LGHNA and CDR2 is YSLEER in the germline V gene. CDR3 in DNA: TGCGCCAGCAGCCCCGGGAGAGGGAACTATGGCTACACCTTC. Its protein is CASSPGRGNYGYTF.

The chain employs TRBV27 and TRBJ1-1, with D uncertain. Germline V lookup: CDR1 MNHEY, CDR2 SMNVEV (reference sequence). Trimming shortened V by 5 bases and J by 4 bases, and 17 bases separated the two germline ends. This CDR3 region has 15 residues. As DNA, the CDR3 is TGTGCCAGCAGTACCCTGGGAGCGGAGGGCACTGAAGCTTTCTTT. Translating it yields CASSTLGAEGTEAFF.

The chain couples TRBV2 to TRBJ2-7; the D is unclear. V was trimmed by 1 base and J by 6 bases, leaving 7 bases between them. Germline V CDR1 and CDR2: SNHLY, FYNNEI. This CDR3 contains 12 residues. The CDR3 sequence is CASSEVPLEQYF. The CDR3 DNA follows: TGTGCCAGCAGTGAAGTCCCACTCGAGCAGTACTTC.

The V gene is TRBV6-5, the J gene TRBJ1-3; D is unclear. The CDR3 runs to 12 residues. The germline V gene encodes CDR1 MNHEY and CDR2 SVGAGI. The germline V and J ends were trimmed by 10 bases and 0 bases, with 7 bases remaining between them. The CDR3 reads CATRSSGNTIYF. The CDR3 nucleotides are TGTGCCACCCGGAGCTCTGGAAACACCATATATTTT.

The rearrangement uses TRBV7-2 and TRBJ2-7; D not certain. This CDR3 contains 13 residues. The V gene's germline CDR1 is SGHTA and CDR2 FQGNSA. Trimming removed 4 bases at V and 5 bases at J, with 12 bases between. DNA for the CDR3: TGTGCCAGCAGCTCCATCAGCGCAGACGAGCAGTACTTC. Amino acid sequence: CASSSISADEQYF.

The CDR3 nucleotides are TGCGCCAGCAGCGAAGACAGTGATCTCCCCGGGGAGCTGTTTTTT. This translates into CASSEDSDLPGELFF. This sequence joins TRBV5-1 and TRBJ2-2; D possibly corresponds to TRBD1 (5 bases). This CDR3 contains 15 residues. Germline loops: CDR1 SGHRS, CDR2 YFSETQ. V lost 4 bases to trimming and J lost 6 bases, with 16 bases between them.

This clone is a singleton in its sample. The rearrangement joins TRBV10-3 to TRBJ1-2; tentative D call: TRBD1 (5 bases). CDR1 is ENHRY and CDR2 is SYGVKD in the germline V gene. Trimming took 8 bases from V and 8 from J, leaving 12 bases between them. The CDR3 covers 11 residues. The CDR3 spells CAIGADAGYTF. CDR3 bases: TGTGCCATCGGGGCAGACGCCGGCTACACCTTC.

CDR3 in DNA: TGTGCCAGCAGCCGTGAGGGCTACACCTTC. Its protein is CASSREGYTF. The V call is TRBV9, the J call TRBJ1-2; no clear D gene. The V end was cut by 4 bases, the J end by 8 bases, with 6 bases between. This CDR3 region has 10 residues. Germline V lookup: CDR1 SGDLS, CDR2 YYNGEE.